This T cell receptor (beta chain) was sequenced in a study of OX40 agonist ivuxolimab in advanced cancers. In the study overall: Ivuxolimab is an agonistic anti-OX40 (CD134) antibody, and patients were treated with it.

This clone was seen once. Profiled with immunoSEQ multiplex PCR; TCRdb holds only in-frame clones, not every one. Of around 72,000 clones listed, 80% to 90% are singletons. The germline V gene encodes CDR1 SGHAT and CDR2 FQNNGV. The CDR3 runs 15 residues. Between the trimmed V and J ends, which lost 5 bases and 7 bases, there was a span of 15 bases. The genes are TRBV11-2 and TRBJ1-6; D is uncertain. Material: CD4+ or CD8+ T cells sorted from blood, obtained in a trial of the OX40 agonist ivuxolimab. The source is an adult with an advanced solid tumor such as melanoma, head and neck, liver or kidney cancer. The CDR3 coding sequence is TGTGCCAGCAGCGTCCAAAGTACCCAGAATTCACCCCTCCACTTT. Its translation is CASSVQSTQNSPLHF.